This T cell receptor beta chain was sequenced during a study of cytotoxic CD8 clonotypes in ibrutinib-treated CLL (TCRdb year 2021). About the investigation overall: The cohort included about 15 treatment-naive and roughly ten relapsed/refractory patients; roughly 17 were IGHV unmutated. Partial responses were observed in approximately 24 patients and complete responses in 2; after a median follow-up of around 68 months, remission was maintained in roughly 14 patients and progression was observed in some 12. Response samples were taken after a median of 12 months on treatment, ranging from about 6 to 40 months. Samples averaged roughly 260,000 productive templates and roughly 86,000 productive rearrangements. Longitudinal samples were obtainable from about 30% of the 86 participants in the trial. Cryopreserved peripheral blood mononuclear cells were obtained prior to treatment, at the time of response, and at either disease progression or sustained remission. Every remission and progressive disease sample was obtained while ibrutinib was still being received by the patients.

This clone was observed a few times. What antigen it recognizes has not been identified. The input lacks base qualities; no much larger clone sits a single base away. The goal of deep resolution MiSeq sequencing was a depth between 1 in 1 million and 1 in 200,000 T cells, and coverage averaged 10x per clonotype. The immunoSEQ hsTCRB Kit was used to generate the TCR beta libraries. The authors processed their data as follows. The data were analyzed with ImmunoSEQ Analyzer and ImmunoSEQ Data Assistant, and V, D and J gene assignments followed IMGT definitions. Clonality, which ranges from 0 to 1, was calculated as one minus the normalized Shannon entropy of productive rearrangement frequencies. Public clonotype analysis was restricted to overrepresented clonotypes comprising at least 0.05% of each patient's repertoire. Approximately 14 age-matched healthy donor repertoires from immuneACCESS were used as controls for clonality. The table was pulled from immuneACCESS by TCRdb, which kept in-frame rearrangements only. Such tables lose some clones; where checked, under half of the loss comes from unresolved V genes, and the rest has no known cause. From that table come the V and J calls and clone size; the DNA was used to work out D and trimming. This sample is represented by hundreds of thousands of clones; 70% of them were singletons. Approximately 15% of the sample is held by the ten biggest clonotypes.

Study-wide findings and limitations: Sampling times were not matched between sustained-remission and progressing patients, and lymph node repertoires were not studied. Baseline clonality was found to be higher than that of age-matched healthy donors and was strongly correlated with circulating CD8+ T-cell counts. Public clonotypes were rare and either shrank or stayed stable during treatment, and the rise in clonality at ibrutinib response reflected expansion of private clonotypes. At ibrutinib response clonality went up, during sustained remission it held steady, and at progression it dropped back toward baseline.

The sample's time point, from its label and the paper: 20 to 25 months on ibrutinib. For TCR beta library preparation, about 2.1 micrograms of genomic DNA were extracted from the cryopreserved PBMCs. Longitudinal blood samples from CLL patients receiving ibrutinib monotherapy were subjected to high-throughput TCR beta sequencing. The patients took part in an open-label, single-center phase 2 trial of ibrutinib monotherapy. Here the sequenced sample was PBMCs, taken after 24 months of ibrutinib treatment. The clonotype was recovered from a human donor with chronic lymphocytic leukemia.

CDR3 loop: CASSYGVNYGYTF. The base sequence is TGTGCCAGCAGTTACGGGGTTAACTATGGCTACACCTTC. The V and J segments used are TRBV6-5 and TRBJ1-2; the D gene cannot be named for sure. CDR1 is given as MNHEY and CDR2 as SVGAGI, both from the germline V gene. The germline ends are 5 bases apart after V is trimmed by 2 bases and J by 1 base. Measured from the cysteine to the phenylalanine, the CDR3 is 13 residues long. The entry retains the CDR3 DNA only, 39 bases that are in frame from base 1.